The rows below give T cell receptor beta chains drawn from one sample of a study of glioma-infiltrating T cells. TCRdb fed the multiplex PCR reads into MiXCR, producing one record per CDR3 protein. The table has some 180,000 distinct CDR3 sequences, 30% to 40% seen once. Sequenced material: glioma tissue, nonneoplastic brain tissue, or PBMCs (not recorded which). The receptors shown here come from a human donor with low-grade glioma or glioblastoma, undergoing nonglioma brain surgery, or in good health (not recorded which). CDR3s include the opening cysteine and the closing phenylalanine or tryptophan. The order of the fields is V gene, clone size, D gene, J gene, CDR3 protein, CDR3 DNA. D genes are given only for firm matches. For some rows the clone size is stated as once, few or many, or as a class when expanded; others skip it.

>TRBV20-1|many|NA|TRBJ2-1
CSARGRWDEQFF
TGCAGTGCTAGAGGCAGGTGGGATGAGCAGTTCTTC
>TRBV10-1|NA|TRBD2|TRBJ2-7
CALLASGNYEQYF
TGCGCCCTTCTCGCTAGCGGGAACTACGAGCAGTACTTC
>TRBV7-2|NA|TRBD1|TRBJ2-7
CASSFGTGKYEQYF
TGTGCCAGCAGCTTCGGGACAGGGAAATACGAGCAGTACTTC
>TRBV29-1|many|TRBD1|TRBJ2-7
CSVGGDRAYEQYF
TGCAGCGTTGGTGGGGACAGGGCCTACGAGCAGTACTTC
>TRBV24-1|many|TRBD2|TRBJ2-1
CATSDMTSGFYNEQFF
TGTGCCACCAGTGATATGACTAGCGGATTCTACAATGAGCAGTTCTTC
>TRBV28|many|TRBD1|TRBJ1-1
CASRIRGRMWDTEAFF
TGTGCCAGCAGGATCAGGGGGCGGATGTGGGACACTGAAGCTTTCTTT
>TRBV3-1|many|NA|TRBJ2-7
CASSHPANPYEQYF
TGTGCCAGCAGCCACCCGGCGAACCCCTACGAGCAGTACTTC
>TRBV7-2|many|NA|TRBJ2-2
CASSLGGSSLNTGELFF
TGTGCCAGCAGCTTAGGAGGGTCTAGCCTGAACACCGGGGAGCTGTTTTTT
>TRBV20-1|many|TRBD2|TRBJ2-7
CSARALGLAGIGFAYEQYF
TGCAGTGCTAGAGCCCTCGGACTAGCGGGGATCGGGTTTGCCTACGAGCAGTACTTC
>TRBV6-2/TRBV6-3|many|NA|TRBJ2-7
CASSYSQGRGREQYF
TGTGCCAGCAGTTACTCACAGGGTCGGGGTCGAGAGCAGTACTTC
>TRBV7-9|many|TRBD2|TRBJ2-7
CASSSYSGRASYEQYF
TGTGCCAGCAGCTCCTATAGCGGGAGGGCCTCCTACGAGCAGTACTTC
>TRBV27|many|TRBD1|TRBJ1-6
CASSLRDRNSPLHF
TGTGCCAGCAGCCTCCGGGACAGAAATTCACCCCTCCACTTT
>TRBV5-4|many|NA|TRBJ1-1
CASSPTGTYNAEAFF
TGTGCCAGCAGCCCCACCGGGACATATAACGCTGAAGCTTTCTTT
>TRBV6-1|medium-sized|NA|TRBJ1-1
CASSEGANTEAFF
TGTGCCAGCAGCGAAGGGGCGAACACTGAAGCTTTCTTT
>TRBV12-3/TRBV12-4|many|NA|TRBJ2-7
CASSQILFEQYF
TGTGCCAGCAGTCAAATCCTTTTCGAGCAGTACTTC
>TRBV5-1|NA|TRBD1|TRBJ2-5
CASSPQDRPQETQYF
TGCGCCAGCAGCCCCCAGGACAGGCCTCAAGAGACCCAGTACTTC
>TRBV7-2|NA|TRBD2|TRBJ2-7
CASSSSSGSDWEEQYF
TGTGCCAGCAGCTCCTCTAGCGGGAGCGACTGGGAGGAGCAGTACTTC
>TRBV5-4|NA|NA|TRBJ1-5
CASSLGFSNQRQHF
TGTGCCAGCAGCTTGGGGTTTAGCAATCAGCGCCAGCATTTT
>TRBV4-3|many|NA|TRBJ1-4
CASSQPLTGANEKLFF
TGCGCCAGCAGCCAACCACTGACAGGAGCAAATGAAAAACTGTTTTTT
>TRBV7-3|many|NA|TRBJ2-1
CASSLPGVYNEQFF
TGTGCCAGCAGCCTACCTGGGGTTTACAATGAGCAGTTCTTC
>TRBV27|NA|TRBD2|TRBJ2-1
CASSLAGGLYNEQFF
TGTGCCAGCAGTCTAGCGGGAGGCCTGTACAATGAGCAGTTCTTC
>TRBV7-3|few|TRBD2|TRBJ2-3
CASSSRGLVIPRESDTQYF
TGTGCCAGCAGCTCCCGGGGCCTCGTCATACCGCGGGAGTCAGATACGCAGTATTTT